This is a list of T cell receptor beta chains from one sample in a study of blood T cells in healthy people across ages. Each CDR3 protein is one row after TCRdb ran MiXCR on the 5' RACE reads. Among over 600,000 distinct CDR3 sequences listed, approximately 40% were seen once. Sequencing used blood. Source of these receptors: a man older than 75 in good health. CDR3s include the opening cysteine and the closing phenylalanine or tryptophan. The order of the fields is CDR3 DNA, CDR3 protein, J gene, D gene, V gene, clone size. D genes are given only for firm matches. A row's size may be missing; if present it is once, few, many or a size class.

DNA: TGCGCCAGCACTGGGACCACGGAGGATACGCAGTATTTT
CDR3: CASTGTTEDTQYF
J: TRBJ2-3
D: NA
V: TRBV5-1
size: few

DNA: TGTGCCAGCAGCTTAGATGGGACTAGGTCCTACAATGAGCAGTTCTTC
CDR3: CASSLDGTRSYNEQFF
J: TRBJ2-1
D: TRBD2
V: TRBV7-2
size: NA

DNA: TGTGCCAGCAGTTACGAGGCAGGTGAAGCTTTCTTT
CDR3: CASSYEAGEAFF
J: TRBJ1-1
D: NA
V: TRBV6-2/TRBV6-3
size: NA

DNA: TGTGCCTGCTCGACTGCAACTAATGAAAAACTGTTTTTT
CDR3: CACSTATNEKLFF
J: TRBJ1-4
D: NA
V: TRBV12-3/TRBV12-4
size: NA

DNA: TGTGCCATCAGTGAAGAAGAGGGGCACACAGATACGCAGTATTTT
CDR3: CAISEEEGHTDTQYF
J: TRBJ2-3
D: NA
V: TRBV10-3
size: NA

DNA: TGTGCCAGCAGTGAAGCTGTAATTGGTCTCGTGCCCGGGGAGCTGTTTTTT
CDR3: CASSEAVIGLVPGELFF
J: TRBJ2-2
D: NA
V: TRBV2
size: many

DNA: TGTGCCAGCAGCGTAGTCCCTAGCGGGGGGACAATTACGCAGTATTTT
CDR3: CASSVVPSGGTITQYF
J: TRBJ2-3
D: TRBD2
V: TRBV9
size: NA

DNA: TGTGCCAGCAGCTCAGAGGTGGTTGCTTCACCCCTCCACTTT
CDR3: CASSSEVVASPLHF
J: TRBJ1-6
D: NA
V: TRBV7-2
size: NA

DNA: TGTGCCAGCTCACCGCTCCAGGGGGTCTACGAGCAGTACTTC
CDR3: CASSPLQGVYEQYF
J: TRBJ2-7
D: TRBD1
V: TRBV18
size: NA

DNA: TGTGCCAGCAGACCGGGACCGGCGGGTACCCAGTACTTC
CDR3: CASRPGPAGTQYF
J: TRBJ2-5
D: NA
V: TRBV6-2/TRBV6-3
size: NA

DNA: TGTGCCAGCAGCTCGCAACCTACGGGGGGGCAAGAGACCCAGTACTTC
CDR3: CASSSQPTGGQETQYF
J: TRBJ2-5
D: TRBD2
V: TRBV7-8
size: NA

DNA: TGTGCCAGCAGCCACCAGAATAACTATGGCTACACCTTC
CDR3: CASSHQNNYGYTF
J: TRBJ1-2
D: NA
V: TRBV12-3/TRBV12-4
size: NA

DNA: TGTGCCACCGGGGGGACAGGGGAAACAGATACGCAGTATTTT
CDR3: CATGGTGETDTQYF
J: TRBJ2-3
D: TRBD1
V: TRBV24-1
size: few

DNA: TGCAGTGCTAGCGGTTCGGCAGACTCTGGAAACACCATATATTTT
CDR3: CSASGSADSGNTIYF
J: TRBJ1-3
D: NA
V: TRBV20-1
size: NA

DNA: TGTGCCAGCAGTCCGACGGGGAACAGGCAGTTCTTC
CDR3: CASSPTGNRQFF
J: TRBJ2-1
D: NA
V: TRBV28
size: NA

DNA: TGTGCCAGCTGCACCCGGGACACTCGCTCCTACGAGCAGTACTTC
CDR3: CASCTRDTRSYEQYF
J: TRBJ2-7
D: NA
V: TRBV28
size: few